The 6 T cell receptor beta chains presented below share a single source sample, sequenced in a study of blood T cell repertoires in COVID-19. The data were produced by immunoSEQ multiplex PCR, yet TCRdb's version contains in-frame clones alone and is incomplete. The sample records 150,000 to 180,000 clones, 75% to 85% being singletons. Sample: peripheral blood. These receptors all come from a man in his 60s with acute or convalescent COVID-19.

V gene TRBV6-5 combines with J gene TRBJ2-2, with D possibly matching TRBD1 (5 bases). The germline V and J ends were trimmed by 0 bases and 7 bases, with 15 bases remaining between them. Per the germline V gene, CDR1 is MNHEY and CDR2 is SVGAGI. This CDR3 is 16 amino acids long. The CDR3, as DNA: TGTGCCAGCAGTTACTCGGGTTCAGGGAAGAACGGGGAGCTGTTTTTT. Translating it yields CASSYSGSGKNGELFF.

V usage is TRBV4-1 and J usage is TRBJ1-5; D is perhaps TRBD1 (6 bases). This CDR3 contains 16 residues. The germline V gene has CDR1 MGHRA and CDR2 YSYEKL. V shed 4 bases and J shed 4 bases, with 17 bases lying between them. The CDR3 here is CASSPSSRGPNQPQHF. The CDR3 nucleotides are TGCGCCAGCAGCCCGTCATCCAGGGGTCCAAATCAGCCCCAGCATTTT.

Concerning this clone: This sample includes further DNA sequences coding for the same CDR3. CDR3 sequence reads: CASSLTGSSYEQYF. CDR3 in DNA: TGCGCCAGCAGCTTAACAGGGAGCTCCTACGAGCAGTACTTC. This chain uses TRBV5-1 with TRBJ2-7, with D possibly matching TRBD1 (6 bases). Germline assignment: CDR1 SGHRS and CDR2 YFSETQ. Trimming pared 2 bases from V and 0 bases from J, leaving 9 bases between. The CDR3 loop spans 14 amino acids.

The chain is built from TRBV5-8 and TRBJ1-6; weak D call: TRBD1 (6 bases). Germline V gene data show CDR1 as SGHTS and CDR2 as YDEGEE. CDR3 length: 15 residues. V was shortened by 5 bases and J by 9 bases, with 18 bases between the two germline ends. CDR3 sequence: CASSGRGWFFSPLHF. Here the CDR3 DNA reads TGTGCCAGCAGTGGAAGGGGGTGGTTTTTTTCACCCCTCCACTTT.

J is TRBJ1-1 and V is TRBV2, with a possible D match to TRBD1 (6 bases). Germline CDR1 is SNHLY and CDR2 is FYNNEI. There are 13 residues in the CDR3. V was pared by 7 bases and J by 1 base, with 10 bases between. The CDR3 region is CASTKGENTEAFF. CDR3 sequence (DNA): TGTGCCAGCACGAAGGGGGAGAACACTGAAGCTTTCTTT.

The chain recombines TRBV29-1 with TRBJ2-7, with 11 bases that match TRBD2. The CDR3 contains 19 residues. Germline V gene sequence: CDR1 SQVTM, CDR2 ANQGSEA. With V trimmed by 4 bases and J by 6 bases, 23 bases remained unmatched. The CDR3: CSVAQQGLSTSGKGGEQYF. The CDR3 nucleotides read TGCAGCGTTGCCCAACAGGGCCTTTCGACTAGCGGGAAGGGTGGCGAGCAGTACTTC.